This T cell receptor beta chain was found in a study of cytomegalovirus exposure and HLA in healthy donors (TCRdb year 2017). Background for the entire study: In an earlier analysis of some 610 of the donors, about 260 Gb of sequence data and 117 million unique TCR beta sequences from roughly 200 million T cells were reported. An early release covering some 640 HLA-typed donors comprised around 300 gigabases of sequencing data and about 90 million unique TCR sequences. Among the approximately 430 genotyped donors, around 81% belonged to the genetic ancestry cluster associated with self-reported Caucasian donors. The aim of the study was to test whether cataloging public T cell receptors could identify signatures of past pathogen exposure. Using immunosequencing, the study profiled T cell repertoires from fewer than 700 subjects and related those repertoires to cytomegalovirus serostatus. A separate validation cohort of 100 to 150 different subjects was used in addition to the 666-subject first cohort. To predict cytomegalovirus infection status, the study combined high-throughput TCR immunosequencing, statistical association of individual TCRs with disease status, and machine learning. A later analysis re-examined previously published TCR beta repertoires from just over 650 donors and added high-resolution HLA genotyping to investigate patterns of TCR occurrence. The later analysis used no new phenotypic data to find candidate immune exposures, relying instead on TCR beta sequences and their occurrence across donors. In an earlier analysis of several hundred of the donors, high-throughput TCR beta sequencing was used to judge whether each TCR beta V gene segment behaved as functional or pseudogenic. Donor age, sex, ethnicity and CMV serostatus were compiled alongside the repertoire data. Genome-wide SNP genotypes for about 65% of the roughly 700 donors were used in a later genetic analysis, which treated that subset as a discovery cohort. Every discovery cohort repertoire had been produced on one sequencing platform. Class I and class II HLA loci were covered by the typing at four-digit resolution. The number of typed donors differed by locus: about 629-630 for A, B, C, DRB1 and DQB1; approximately 540 for DQA1; 606 for DPA1; and approximately 450 for DPB1. Four to six DR-DQ haplotypes were handled as single units for association and clustering, since linkage in the cohort was strong. Across 398 genotyped donors of the cohort, an average of about 250,000 unique TCR beta nucleotide sequences per donor were sequenced, and roughly 18% of those sequences were non-productive. Study-level results and caveats: Sequencing depth was assumed to be roughly uniform across donors in the presence/absence analyses, though that assumption may not hold. The sequencing pipeline was judged likely to have produced a cluster of highly shared sequence variants as a technical artifact. According to a later analysis, TCR association rates differed among HLA loci, with DRB1 alleles showing the most associated TCRs and HLA-C alleles showing the fewest. Most CMV-associated TCR beta chains appeared to be HLA-restricted in a later analysis, and the HLA associations seemed to be driven largely by CMV exposure. The classifier was reported to diagnose cytomegalovirus status with high specificity and sensitivity in both the original cohort and the validation cohort. In vitro tests confirmed that three of the cytomegalovirus-associated TCR beta chains recognize cytomegalovirus antigens. The study listed 164 TCR beta chains as associated with cytomegalovirus. In this cohort, only TCR beta chains were sequenced, and detectable features were limited by the absence of alpha or paired-chain data. When HLA alleles, especially DR and DQ, strongly co-occurred, TCR associations were difficult to assign to individual alleles. Broadly in line with IMGT annotations, most TCR beta V segments showed up in productive rearrangements about 87% or about 30% of the time in an earlier analysis of some 590 of the donors. Compared with the approximately 600-donor mean, donors in an Asian-associated ancestry cluster had fewer N-insertions in productive TCRs, according to a later genetic analysis. A further reported finding was that TCR beta sequences accurately predicted the HLA-A and HLA-B alleles for most subjects in the first cohort. Across donors, most TCR sequences were observed very rarely, whereas some public TCRs were present in many individuals. Because HLA typing was missing for some donors at each locus, association tests included only the typed subset. Seventeen rarely observed V segments, including chromosome 9 orphons, were excluded from the earlier analysis of approximately 600 of the donors because counts were too low. CMV serostatus was the only immune exposure information available for the cohort. In a later analysis, HLA-associated TCR beta chains were found to be more clonally expanded and to have lower generation probabilities than equally common non-associated chains. Some IMGT-functional V segments, including TRBV6-2 and TRBV6-3, could not be distinguished by the 87-base-pair reads and were therefore excluded. According to the authors, the approach could potentially be generalized to other disease states and immunological phenotypes. According to a later analysis, parvovirus B19, influenza, CMV and Epstein-Barr virus appeared linked to several top co-occurrence clusters. Linkage disequilibrium might explain the correlated functional status among segregating V segments, but an unknown experimental factor could not be excluded. An association between a missense DCLRE1C variant and V-gene and J-gene trimming of TCR beta chains was found in a later genetic analysis and replicated in an independent cohort. In a later analysis, 15,000 to 20,000 TCR beta sequences were associated with specific HLA alleles at a false discovery rate of 0.05.

The cohort was made up of 650 to 700 healthy bone marrow donors. Cohort members were all nominally healthy when sampled, although unrecorded immune exposures were likely present. The donor was CMV seropositive and belonged to the group of 250 to 350 seropositive cohort members. A peripheral blood sample was collected from each donor, and TCR beta sequencing was performed on peripheral blood mononuclear cells. The Qiagen DNeasy Blood Extraction Kit was used to extract genomic DNA from the blood cell samples. The germline V and J ends show losses of 4 bases and 5 bases respectively, and no gene match explains 8 bases of the junction. The CDR3, cysteine through phenylalanine, is 14 amino acids long. The entry retains the CDR3 DNA only, 42 bases that are in frame from base 1. As encoded in the germline V gene (reference sequence), CDR1 is SGHNT while CDR2 is YYREEE. Worth noting for this clone: Its antigen has not been determined. Base quality data are lacking; no much larger clone is found one base away.

The receptor library was made with the immunoSEQ multiplex PCR assay. The multiplex PCR relied on a mix of 60 forward primers for TCR Vbeta segments and 13 reverse primers for TCR Jbeta segments. The CDR3 region of rearranged TCR beta genes was amplified from genomic DNA by a multiplex PCR assay. On the Illumina HiSeq System, the amplified TCR beta libraries were sequenced as 87-base-pair reads. For the original study's pipeline: A later analysis tallied around 80 million unique TCR beta chains across the 550 to 850 repertoires, and approximately 12 million of those chains were shared by two or more donors. Raw reads were error-corrected and collapsed into unique sequences with a nearest-neighbor algorithm that merged closely related sequences to remove PCR and sequencing errors. Alignment of CDR3 sequences to IMGT reference sequences was used to assign V, D and J gene segments. Each retained sequence needed at least a six-nucleotide match to both a V gene segment and a J gene segment. A rearrangement was called productive if the CDR3 had no stop codons and remained in frame with V and J, and every other rearrangement was called non-productive. CDR3 was defined by IMGT convention, running from the second conserved V-encoded cysteine to the conserved J-encoded phenylalanine. In an earlier analysis of just under 600 of the donors, sequences lacking an unambiguous match to a single V gene segment were excluded. An earlier analysis of some 610 of the donors called V segments functional above 56.7% productive rearrangements and segregating when the between-donor standard deviation exceeded 5%. A statistical classification framework was developed to diagnose cytomegalovirus status using the catalog of TCR beta chain sequences. A later analysis assigned V and J genes by comparing TCR nucleotide sequences with IMGT/GENE-DB human TR gene sequences. In a later analysis, CDR3 sequences and most-parsimonious VDJ recombination scenarios were assigned using the TCRdist pipeline. In a later analysis, each TCR beta chain was defined by its CDR3 amino acid sequence together with its V-gene family, and reads without a unique V-gene family were excluded. As a way to deal with suspected cross-contamination and a sequencing artifact, a later analysis dropped more than 500 nucleotide sequences that were highly shared and had low generation probability. In a later analysis, a clonal expansion index for each public chain was calculated from normalized within-repertoire ranks of inferred template counts. In a later analysis, generation probabilities were computed using a VDJ recombination model fitted to out-of-frame rearrangements, and the results were checked against IGoR. A later analysis scored TCR-TCR, TCR-HLA and TCR-CMV co-occurrence with hypergeometric tests, applying a repertoire-size bias correction to TCR pairs. A later analysis estimated false discovery rates by permuting HLA or CMV assignments 20 times. In a later analysis, co-occurring TCRs were grouped using DBSCAN, with TCRdist sequence similarity added in when clustering inside HLA-allele-positive subsets. For co-occurrence clustering, repertoires with fewer than 30,000 or more than 120,000 public chains were excluded, along with roughly five repertoires with anomalous nucleotide sharing. As stored in TCRdb, this immuneACCESS dataset retains in-frame rearrangements with V and J assigned. A fraction of the clones does not appear; measured against another copy, unresolved V genes explain less than half of the discrepancy, and the remainder lacks a known reason. Clonal size and the V and J genes are those of that table, whereas D and trimming came from the DNA. The sample table contains around 240,000 clones; only one count was recorded for about four fifths of them. More than 5% of the sample goes to the ten largest clones.

In this chain, TRBV5-4 is recombined with TRBJ2-5; 7 bases in between match TRBD1. What was sequenced was PBMCs. The receptor's source is a woman aged 35 to 49 in good health and CMV-seropositive. The sequence in DNA is TGTGCCAGCAGCGTTGACAGGGCCCTGGAGACCCAGTACTTC. Translated, it gives CASSVDRALETQYF.